The rows below give T cell receptor beta chains drawn from one sample of a study of shared clonotypes between healthy human individuals. Some clones are missing from TCRdb's copy, which holds only in-frame ones; the method was immunoSEQ multiplex PCR. In the table there are 550,000 to 600,000 clones, about 98% of which are singletons. Sequencing used naive CD8+ T cells sorted from blood. The source of these receptors is a man aged 25 to 45 in good health. Both conserved end residues are part of each CDR3. A D gene is named only where the DNA matches it firmly. The size entry is marked missing in some rows and otherwise reads once, few, many or a size class.

cdr3_nt,cdr3_aa,v_call,j_call,d_call,clone_size,cdr3_length
TGTGCCAGCAGCGGATCAGGGCGCTACAATGAGCAGTTCTTC,CASSGSGRYNEQFF,TRBV27,TRBJ2-1,-,-,14
TGTGCCAGCAGCTTGGGGGGAGGGTACCCCTACGAGCAGTACTTC,CASSLGGGYPYEQYF,TRBV7-2,TRBJ2-7,TRBD2,-,15
TGCGCCAGCAGCGCGGTGGGGGCGGGGGCAACTAATGAAAAACTGTTTTTT,CASSAVGAGATNEKLFF,TRBV5-1,TRBJ1-4,-,once,17
TGTGCCAGCTCACTGGAGGGGACTTTCTATGGCTACACCTTC,CASSLEGTFYGYTF,TRBV18,TRBJ1-2,-,-,14
TGTGCCAGCAGCCCCCGGACTAGTTTAGCCTACGAGCAGTACTTC,CASSPRTSLAYEQYF,TRBV7-8,TRBJ2-7,TRBD2,-,15
TGTGCCAGCAGCTTAGGGACAGGGGGCCTCGAGACCCAGTACTTC,CASSLGTGGLETQYF,TRBV7-9,TRBJ2-5,TRBD1,-,15
TGTGCCAGCAGCCCACCGACAGGGGGCGTGGGCGGGGAGCTGTTTTTT,CASSPPTGGVGGELFF,TRBV9,TRBJ2-2,TRBD1,-,16
TGTGCCAGCAGTGGATTGGACAGGGGAGCTTTCAATGAGCAGTTCTTC,CASSGLDRGAFNEQFF,TRBV2,TRBJ2-1,TRBD1,-,16
TGTGCCAGTAGACCAGGGACACAACTCGGGGAGCTGTTTTTT,CASRPGTQLGELFF,TRBV19,TRBJ2-2,-,-,14
TGTGCAAGTCGCTTAGACACCTCAGAGTATGGGGGCTACACCTTC,CASRLDTSEYGGYTF,TRBV12-2,TRBJ1-2,-,-,15